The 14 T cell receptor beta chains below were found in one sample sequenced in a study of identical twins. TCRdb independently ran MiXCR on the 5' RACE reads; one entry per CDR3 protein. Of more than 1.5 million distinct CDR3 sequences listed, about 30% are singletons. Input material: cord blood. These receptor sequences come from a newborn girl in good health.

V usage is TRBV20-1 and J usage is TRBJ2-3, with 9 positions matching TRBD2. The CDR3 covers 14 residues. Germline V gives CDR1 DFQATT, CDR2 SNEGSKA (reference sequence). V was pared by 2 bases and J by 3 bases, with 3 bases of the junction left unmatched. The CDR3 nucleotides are TGCAGTGCTAGAAAGAGCGGGAGGACAGATACGCAGTATTTT. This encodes CSARKSGRTDTQYF.

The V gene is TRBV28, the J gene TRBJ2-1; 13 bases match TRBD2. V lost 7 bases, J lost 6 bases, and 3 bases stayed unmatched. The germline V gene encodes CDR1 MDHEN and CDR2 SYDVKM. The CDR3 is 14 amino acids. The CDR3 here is CASKGTSGINEQFF. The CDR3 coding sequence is TGTGCCAGCAAAGGGACTAGCGGGATCAATGAGCAGTTCTTC.

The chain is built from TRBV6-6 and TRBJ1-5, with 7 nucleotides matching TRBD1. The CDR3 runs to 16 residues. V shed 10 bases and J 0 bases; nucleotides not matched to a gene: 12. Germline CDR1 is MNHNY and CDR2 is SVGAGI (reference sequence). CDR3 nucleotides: TGTGCCACCGACCCCCAATACAGGGGTAGCAATCAGCCCCAGCATTTT. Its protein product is CATDPQYRGSNQPQHF.

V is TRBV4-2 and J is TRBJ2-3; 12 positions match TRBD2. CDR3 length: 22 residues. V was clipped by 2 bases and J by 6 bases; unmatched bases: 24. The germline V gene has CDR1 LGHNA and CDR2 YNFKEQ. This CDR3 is CASSQPPGTSGFEVNYRDTQYF. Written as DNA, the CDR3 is TGTGCCAGCAGCCAACCCCCCGGGACTAGCGGGTTCGAGGTTAATTATAGGGATACGCAGTATTTT.

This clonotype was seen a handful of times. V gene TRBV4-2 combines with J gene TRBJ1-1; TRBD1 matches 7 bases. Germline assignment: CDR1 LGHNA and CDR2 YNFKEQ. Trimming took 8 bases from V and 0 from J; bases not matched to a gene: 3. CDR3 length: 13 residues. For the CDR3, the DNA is TGTGCCAGCGGGGGACAGCTGAACACTGAAGCTTTCTTT. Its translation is CASGGQLNTEAFF.

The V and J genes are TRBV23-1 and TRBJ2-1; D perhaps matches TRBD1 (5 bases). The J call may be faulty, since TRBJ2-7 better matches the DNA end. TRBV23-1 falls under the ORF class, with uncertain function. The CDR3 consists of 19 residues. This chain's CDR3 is CASSQSPKGSRSSYNEQYF. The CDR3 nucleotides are TGCGCCAGCAGTCAATCTCCCAAGGGGTCCAGAAGCTCCTACAATGAGCAGTACTTC.

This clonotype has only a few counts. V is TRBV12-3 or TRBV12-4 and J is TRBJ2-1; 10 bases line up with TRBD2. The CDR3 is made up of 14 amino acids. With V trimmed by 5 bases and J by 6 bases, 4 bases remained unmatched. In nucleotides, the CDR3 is TGTGCCAGCAGTAGCGGGAGGGCCCTCAATGAGCAGTTCTTC. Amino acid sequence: CASSSGRALNEQFF.

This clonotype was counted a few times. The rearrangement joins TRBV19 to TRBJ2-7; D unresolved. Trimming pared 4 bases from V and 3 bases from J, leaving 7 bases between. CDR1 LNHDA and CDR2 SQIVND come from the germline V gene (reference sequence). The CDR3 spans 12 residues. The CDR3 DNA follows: TGTGCCAGTAGTAATCTTCGCTACGAGCAGTACTTC. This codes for CASSNLRYEQYF.

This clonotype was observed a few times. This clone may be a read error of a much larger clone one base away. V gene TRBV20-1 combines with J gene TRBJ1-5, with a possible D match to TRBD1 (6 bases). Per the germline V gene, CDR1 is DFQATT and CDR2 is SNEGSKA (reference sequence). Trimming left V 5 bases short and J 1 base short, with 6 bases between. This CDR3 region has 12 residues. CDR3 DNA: TGCAGTGCTGGACAGAGCAATCAGCCCCAGCATTTT. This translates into CSAGQSNQPQHF.

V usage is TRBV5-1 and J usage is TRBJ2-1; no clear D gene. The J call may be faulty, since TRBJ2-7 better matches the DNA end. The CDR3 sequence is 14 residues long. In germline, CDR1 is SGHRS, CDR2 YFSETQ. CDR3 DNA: TGCGCCAGCAGCTGGTGGACCGGCTACAATGAGCAGTACTTC. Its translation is CASSWWTGYNEQYF.

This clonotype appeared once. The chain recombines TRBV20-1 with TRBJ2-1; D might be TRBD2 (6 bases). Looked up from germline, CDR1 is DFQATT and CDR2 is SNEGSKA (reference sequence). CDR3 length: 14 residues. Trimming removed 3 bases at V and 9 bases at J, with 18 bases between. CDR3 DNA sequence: TGCAGTGCTAGGGGGGGATCAGGAGTAGGTGAGCAGTTCTTC. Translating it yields CSARGGSGVGEQFF.

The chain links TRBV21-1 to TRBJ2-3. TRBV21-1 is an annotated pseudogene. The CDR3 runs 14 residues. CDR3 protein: CASSKDTSPYTQYF. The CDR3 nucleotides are TGTGCCAGCAGCAAAGACACTAGTCCATATACGCAGTATTTT.

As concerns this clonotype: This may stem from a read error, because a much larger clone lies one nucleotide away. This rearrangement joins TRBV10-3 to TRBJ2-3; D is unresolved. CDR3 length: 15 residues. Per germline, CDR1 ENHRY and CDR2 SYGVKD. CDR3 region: CATSESSRTGDTQYF. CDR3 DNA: TGTGCCACCAGTGAGTCCTCTAGAACCGGAGATACGCAGTATTTT.

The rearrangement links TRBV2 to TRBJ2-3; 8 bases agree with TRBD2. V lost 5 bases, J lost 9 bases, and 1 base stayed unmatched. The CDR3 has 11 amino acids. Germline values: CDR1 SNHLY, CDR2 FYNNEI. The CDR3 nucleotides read TGTGCCAGCAGTCGACTAGCGACGCAGTATTTT. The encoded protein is CASSRLATQYF.